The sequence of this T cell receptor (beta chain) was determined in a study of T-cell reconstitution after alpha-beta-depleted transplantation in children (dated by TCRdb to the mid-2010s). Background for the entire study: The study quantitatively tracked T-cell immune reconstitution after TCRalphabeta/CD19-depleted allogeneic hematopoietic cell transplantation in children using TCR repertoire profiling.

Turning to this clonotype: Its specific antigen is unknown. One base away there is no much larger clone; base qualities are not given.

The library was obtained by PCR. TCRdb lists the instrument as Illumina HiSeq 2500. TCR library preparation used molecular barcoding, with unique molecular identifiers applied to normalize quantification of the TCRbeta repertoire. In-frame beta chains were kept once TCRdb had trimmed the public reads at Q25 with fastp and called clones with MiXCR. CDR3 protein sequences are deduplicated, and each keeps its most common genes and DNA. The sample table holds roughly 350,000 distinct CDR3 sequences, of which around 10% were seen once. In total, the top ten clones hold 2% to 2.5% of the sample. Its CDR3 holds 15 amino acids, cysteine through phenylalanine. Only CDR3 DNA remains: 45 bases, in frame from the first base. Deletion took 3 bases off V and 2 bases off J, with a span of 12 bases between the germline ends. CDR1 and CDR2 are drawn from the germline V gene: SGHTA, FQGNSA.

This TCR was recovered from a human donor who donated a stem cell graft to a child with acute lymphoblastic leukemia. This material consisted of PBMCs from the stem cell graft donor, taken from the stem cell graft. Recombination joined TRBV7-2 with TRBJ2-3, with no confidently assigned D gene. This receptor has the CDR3 CASSLAGFITDTQYF. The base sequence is TGTGCCAGCAGCTTGGCTGGATTCATCACAGATACGCAGTATTTT.